The source of this T cell receptor beta chain is a study of T cell repertoires in cytomegalovirus infection. Study in general: Public TCR beta signatures provided an indication of both CMV infection and a matching HLA type.

Germline-derived CDR1 and CDR2 are MDHEN and SYDVKM. The CDR3 runs 15 residues. V lost 2 bases and J 10 bases, leaving 15 bases between the germline ends. In this sample, this clonotype turned up a few times. Its antigen is not known. Using its own MiXCR run on the reads, TCRdb lists one record per CDR3 protein. This repertoire shows roughly 120,000 distinct CDR3 sequences, roughly 9.1% found once; its top ten account for roughly 31%. The chain is built from TRBV28 and TRBJ1-6; D perhaps matches TRBD1 (5 bases). The clonotype comes from a human donor in good health (CMV status not recorded). Some clones in this sample may be carry-over from other donors' samples. The sequenced sample consisted of PBMCs, sequenced either directly or after in vitro stimulation (not recorded which). CDR3 amino acids: CASSLRGSFGSPLHF. CDR3 nucleotides: TGTGCCAGCAGTTTAAGGGGAAGTTTTGGGTCACCCCTCCACTTT.